The rows below give T cell receptor beta chains drawn from one sample of a study of blood T cell repertoires in COVID-19. Assay used: immunoSEQ multiplex PCR; TCRdb lists only in-frame clones, some missing. The table includes fewer than 450,000 clones, 85% to 90% detected once. Material: PBMCs or T cells enriched from blood (not recorded which). The origin of the receptors is a woman younger than 30 who had recovered from COVID-19. Both conserved end residues are part of each CDR3. The D gene is left open where the match is weak. A row's size may be missing; if present it is once, few, many or a size class.

v_call	clone_size	d_call	j_call	cdr3_aa	cdr3_nt
TRBV3-1/TRBV3-2	.	TRBD1	TRBJ2-7	CASSQGQGYEQYF	TGTGCCAGCAGCCAGGGACAGGGTTACGAGCAGTACTTC
TRBV6-6	.	.	TRBJ1-1	CASSLSSAGTSNTEAFF	TGTGCCAGCAGTCTTTCTTCAGCCGGGACATCGAACACTGAAGCTTTCTTT
TRBV7-3	.	.	TRBJ1-1	CASSLTAPGALVTEAFF	TGTGCCAGCAGCTTAACAGCGCCAGGGGCTTTGGTCACTGAAGCTTTCTTT
TRBV5-5	.	TRBD1	TRBJ1-2	CASSFGTGTNYGYTF	TGTGCCAGCAGCTTTGGGACAGGGACTAACTATGGCTACACCTTC
TRBV7-3	.	.	TRBJ2-5	CASSLGRANQETQYF	TGTGCCAGCAGCTTAGGTCGCGCTAACCAAGAGACCCAGTACTTC
TRBV7-3	.	.	TRBJ1-1	CASSPSLTGNLFGTEAFF	TGTGCCAGCAGCCCGTCGCTAACAGGGAATTTATTTGGCACTGAAGCTTTCTTT
TRBV6-5	.	.	TRBJ1-5	CASSYRRDQPQHF	TGTGCCAGCTCTTACAGACGTGATCAGCCCCAGCATTTT
TRBV30	.	.	TRBJ1-5	CAWSPGISNQPQHF	TGTGCCTGGAGTCCCGGGATTAGCAATCAGCCCCAGCATTTT
TRBV4-3	.	TRBD2	TRBJ2-7	CASSQELAGGSYEQYF	TGCGCCAGCAGCCAAGAACTAGCGGGGGGATCCTACGAGCAGTACTTC
TRBV9	.	.	TRBJ2-5	CASSAARNQETQYF	TGTGCCAGCAGCGCGGCTAGAAACCAAGAGACCCAGTACTTC
TRBV15	.	.	TRBJ1-3	CATSRDRVISGNTIYF	TGTGCCACCAGCAGAGATAGAGTGATCTCTGGAAACACCATATATTTT
TRBV19	.	.	TRBJ1-1	CASRTVGIGISNTEAFF	TGTGCCAGTAGAACGGTCGGGATTGGCATCTCGAACACTGAAGCTTTCTTT
TRBV27	.	.	TRBJ1-1	CASSLSATGNTEAFF	TGTGCCAGCAGCCTATCGGCGACAGGGAACACTGAAGCTTTCTTT
TRBV3-1/TRBV3-2	.	.	TRBJ1-2	CASSHVGGNYGYTF	TGTGCCAGCAGCCACGTTGGGGGGAACTATGGCTACACCTTC
TRBV7-9	.	TRBD1	TRBJ1-1	CASSHRGLNTEAFF	TGTGCCAGCAGCCACAGGGGTTTGAACACTGAAGCTTTCTTT
TRBV4-3	.	.	TRBJ1-4	CASSPRSSGATNEKLFF	TGCGCCAGCAGCCCAAGGTCCTCAGGGGCAACTAATGAAAAACTGTTTTTT
TRBV7-2	.	TRBD1	TRBJ1-6	CASSQEGTGSSPLHF	TGTGCCAGCAGTCAAGAGGGGACAGGGAGTTCACCCCTCCACTTT
TRBV5-1	.	.	TRBJ2-1	CASSLDSYNEQFF	TGCGCCAGCAGCTTGGACAGCTACAATGAGCAGTTCTTC
TRBV19	.	TRBD1	TRBJ2-2	CASRLLTGTGELFF	TGTGCCAGTCGACTACTGACAGGGACCGGGGAGCTGTTTTTT
TRBV25-1	once	TRBD1	TRBJ1-2	CASTEGTGVNYGYTF	TGTGCCAGCACCGAGGGGACAGGGGTTAACTATGGCTACACCTTC
TRBV5-4	.	.	TRBJ2-3	CASSLTGSPDTQYF	TGTGCCAGCAGCTTGACAGGGTCCCCAGATACGCAGTATTTT
TRBV7-9	.	.	TRBJ1-4	CASSAGQHPNEKLFF	TGTGCCAGCAGCGCCGGACAGCATCCGAATGAAAAACTGTTTTTT
TRBV4-2	.	TRBD2	TRBJ2-7	CASSQDASGAYEQYF	TGTGCCAGCAGCCAAGACGCTAGCGGGGCGTACGAGCAGTACTTC
TRBV7-6	.	.	TRBJ2-7	CASSLVPGPSYEQYF	TGTGCCAGCAGCTTGGTCCCAGGGCCCTCCTACGAGCAGTACTTC
TRBV9	.	.	TRBJ2-1	CASSDASYEQFF	TGTGCCAGCAGCGACGCGAGCTATGAGCAGTTCTTC
TRBV20-1	.	.	TRBJ2-2	CSARYGELFF	TGCAGTGCTAGATACGGGGAGCTGTTTTTT
TRBV19	.	.	TRBJ1-6	CASRVRGAHNSPLHF	TGTGCCAGTCGGGTAAGGGGCGCTCATAATTCACCCCTCCACTTT
TRBV10-3	.	.	TRBJ1-1	CAIVGAANTEAFF	TGTGCCATCGTGGGGGCAGCAAACACTGAAGCTTTCTTT
TRBV4-1	once	TRBD1	TRBJ1-2	CASSRLDLGTADGYTF	TGCGCCAGCAGCCGCCTAGATCTTGGGACAGCAGATGGCTACACCTTC
TRBV5-4	few	.	TRBJ1-5	CASSLGDQPQHF	TGTGCCAGCAGCTTAGGGGATCAGCCCCAGCATTTT
TRBV27	once	.	TRBJ1-5	CASGRGNQPQHF	TGTGCCAGCGGGAGGGGGAATCAGCCCCAGCATTTT
TRBV5-1	.	.	TRBJ1-2	CASRQDSNYGYTF	TGCGCCAGCAGACAGGACAGTAACTATGGCTACACCTTC